This is a list of T cell receptor beta chains from one sample in a study of technical replicates of blood from several donors. Assay used: immunoSEQ multiplex PCR; TCRdb lists only in-frame clones, some missing. The table lists roughly 100,000 clones, 90% to 97% of them singletons. The sequenced sample consisted of T cells isolated from PBMCs. The receptors originated from a human donor in good health. Both conserved end residues are part of each CDR3. A D gene is named only where the DNA matches it firmly. The listing skips clone size in some rows; elsewhere it reads once, few, many or a size class.

v_call	j_call	clone_size	d_call	cdr3_nt	cdr3_aa
TRBV7-3	TRBJ1-2	.	TRBD1	TGTGCCAGCAGCTCGGGGACAGGGGGCGGCTACACCTTC	CASSSGTGGGYTF
TRBV30	TRBJ1-1	.	.	TGTGCCACAGAACAGGGCTGGAACACTGAAGCTTTCTTT	CATEQGWNTEAFF
TRBV19	TRBJ2-7	.	.	TGTGCCAGTAGTCCTCAGGAAGACTACGAGCAGTACTTC	CASSPQEDYEQYF
TRBV2	TRBJ2-3	.	TRBD2	TGTGCCAGCCACCATCTTAGCGGGAGGGCAATAGATACGCAGTATTTT	CASHHLSGRAIDTQYF
TRBV28	TRBJ2-1	.	TRBD2	TGTGCCAGCAGTCTGAGCGGGAGTATCCACAATGAGCAGTTCTTC	CASSLSGSIHNEQFF
TRBV11-3	TRBJ2-1	.	.	TGTGCCAGCAGGAGGGATCACTCCTACAATGAGCAGTTCTTC	CASRRDHSYNEQFF
TRBV5-1	TRBJ1-1	.	.	TGCGCCAGCAGCTGGGGGGTGGACACCGACCACCAGGGCTTT	CASSWGVDTDHQGF
TRBV6-1	TRBJ1-2	.	.	TGTGCCAGCAGTCTAGGCCCTCAATACGGCTACACCTTC	CASSLGPQYGYTF
TRBV7-9	TRBJ1-1	few	.	TGTGCCAGCAGATTCCCAGGGGCAACTGAAGCTTTCTTT	CASRFPGATEAFF
TRBV6-6	TRBJ1-3	once	.	TGTGCCAGCAGGTCTGGCCCTGGAAACACCATATATTTT	CASRSGPGNTIYF
TRBV11-2	TRBJ2-7	.	TRBD1	TGTGCCAGCAGCCAGGGGGTTCCCTACGAGCAGTACTTC	CASSQGVPYEQYF
TRBV6-5	TRBJ2-7	.	.	TGTGCCAGCACCGACGGGTTCCTACACGAGCAGTACTTC	CASTDGFLHEQYF
TRBV7-8	TRBJ2-7	.	.	TGTGCCAGCAGCTTCCCAGGGGCCACCTACGAGCAGTACTTC	CASSFPGATYEQYF